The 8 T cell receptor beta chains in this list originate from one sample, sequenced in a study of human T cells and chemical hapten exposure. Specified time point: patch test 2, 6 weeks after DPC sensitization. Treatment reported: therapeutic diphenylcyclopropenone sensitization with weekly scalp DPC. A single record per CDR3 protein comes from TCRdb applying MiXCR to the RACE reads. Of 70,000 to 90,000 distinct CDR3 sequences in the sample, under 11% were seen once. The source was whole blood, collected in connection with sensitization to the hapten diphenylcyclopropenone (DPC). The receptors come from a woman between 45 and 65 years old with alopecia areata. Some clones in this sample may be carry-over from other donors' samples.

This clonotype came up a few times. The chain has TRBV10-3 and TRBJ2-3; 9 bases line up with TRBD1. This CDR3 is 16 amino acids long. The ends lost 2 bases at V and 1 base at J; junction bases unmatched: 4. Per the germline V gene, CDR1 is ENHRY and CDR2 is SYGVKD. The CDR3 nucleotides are TGTGCCATCAGTGAGGGATGGGACAGGGGCACAGATACGCAGTATTTT. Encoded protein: CAISEGWDRGTDTQYF.

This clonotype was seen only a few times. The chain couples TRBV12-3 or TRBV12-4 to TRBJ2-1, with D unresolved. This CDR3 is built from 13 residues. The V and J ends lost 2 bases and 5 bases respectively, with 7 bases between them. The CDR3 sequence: CASSLFANNEQFF. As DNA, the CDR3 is TGTGCCAGCAGTTTATTTGCCAACAATGAGCAGTTCTTC.

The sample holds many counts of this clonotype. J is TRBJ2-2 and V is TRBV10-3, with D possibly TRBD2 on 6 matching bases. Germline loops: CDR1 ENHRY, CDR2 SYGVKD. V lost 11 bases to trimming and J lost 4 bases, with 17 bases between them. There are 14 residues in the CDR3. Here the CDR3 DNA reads TGTGCCGTCTCTCGGGACTCCGTCACCGGGGAGCTGTTTTTT. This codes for CAVSRDSVTGELFF.

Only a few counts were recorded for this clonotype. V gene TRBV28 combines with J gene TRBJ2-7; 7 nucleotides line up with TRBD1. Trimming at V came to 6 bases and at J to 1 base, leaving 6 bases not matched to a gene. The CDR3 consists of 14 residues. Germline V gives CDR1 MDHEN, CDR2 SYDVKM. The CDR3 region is CASRNRGSSYEQYF. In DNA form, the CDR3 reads TGTGCCAGCAGGAACAGGGGTAGTTCCTACGAGCAGTACTTC.

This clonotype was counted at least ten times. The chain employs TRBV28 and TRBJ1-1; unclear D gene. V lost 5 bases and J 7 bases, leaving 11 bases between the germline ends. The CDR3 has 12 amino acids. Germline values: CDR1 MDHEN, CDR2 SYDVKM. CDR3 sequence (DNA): TGTGCCAGCAGTACTGGGCGATTTGAAGCTTTCTTT. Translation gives CASSTGRFEAFF.

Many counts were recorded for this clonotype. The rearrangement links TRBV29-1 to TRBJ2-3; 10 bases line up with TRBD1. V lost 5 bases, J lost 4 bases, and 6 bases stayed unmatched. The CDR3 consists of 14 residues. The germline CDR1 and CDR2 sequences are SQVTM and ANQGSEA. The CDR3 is CSVIPGQGSDTQYF. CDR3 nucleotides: TGCAGCGTTATACCGGGACAGGGGTCAGATACGCAGTATTTT.

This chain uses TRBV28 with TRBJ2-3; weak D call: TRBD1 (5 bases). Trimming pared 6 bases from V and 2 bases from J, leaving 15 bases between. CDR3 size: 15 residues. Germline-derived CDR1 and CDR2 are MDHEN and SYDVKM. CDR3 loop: CASRGTGVPTDTQYF. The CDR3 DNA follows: TGTGCCAGCAGGGGAACAGGTGTCCCCACAGATACGCAGTATTTT.

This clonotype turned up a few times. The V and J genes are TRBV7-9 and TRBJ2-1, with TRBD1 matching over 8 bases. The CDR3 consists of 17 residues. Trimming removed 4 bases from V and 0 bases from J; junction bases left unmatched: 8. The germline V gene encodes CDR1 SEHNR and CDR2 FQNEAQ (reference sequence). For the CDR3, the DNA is TGTGCCAGCAGCTCGACGACAGGGGCGAGCTCCTACAATGAGCAGTTCTTC. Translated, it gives CASSSTTGASSYNEQFF.